A selection of T cell receptor beta chains follows, all from one sample in a study of beta chain features in type 1 diabetes. Measured with immunoSEQ multiplex PCR; TCRdb has only the in-frame clones, and not every one. The repertoire holds approximately 140,000 clones, about 50% seen once, with 0.42% in the top ten. Specimen: Tregs from blood. All receptors come from a man aged 18 to 29 in good health. The CDR3 runs from the conserved cysteine through the conserved F or W. Each record gives: clone size, J gene, V gene, D gene, CDR3 DNA, CDR3 protein. A D gene is named only where the DNA matches it firmly. Some rows have no size entry. The others give once, few or many, or a class for an expanded clone.

.,TRBJ2-3,TRBV6-6,.,TGTGCCAGCAGTTACCCGCCGCCACGGGATACGCAGTATTTT,CASSYPPPRDTQYF
.,TRBJ1-3,TRBV29-1,TRBD1,TGCAGCGTTGAGGTCCGAGGACAGGATACATTT,CSVEVRGQDTF
.,TRBJ1-5,TRBV4-3,TRBD1,TGCGCCAGCAGCCAGCAACAGGGGGCAAATCAGCCCCAGCATTTT,CASSQQQGANQPQHF
.,TRBJ2-7,TRBV30,TRBD1,TGTGCCTGGAGCTTGACAGGGGGCGCTTACGAGCAGTACTTC,CAWSLTGGAYEQYF
few,TRBJ2-7,TRBV6-1,.,TGTGCCCCCTACGGGGTTATCGGGGGATACGAGCAGTACTTC,CAPYGVIGGYEQYF
few,TRBJ2-2,TRBV7-3,.,TGTGCCAGTCAGAGGAGCGTCAACACCGGGGAGCTGTTTTTT,CASQRSVNTGELFF
.,TRBJ1-5,TRBV28,TRBD1,TGTGCCAGCAGTGACGCCTTGGACAGGGGAGAGGGTCAGCCCCAGCATTTT,CASSDALDRGEGQPQHF
.,TRBJ2-2,TRBV2,.,TGTGCCAGCAGTGAAACAGGGATCACCGGGGAGCTGTTTTTT,CASSETGITGELFF
.,TRBJ2-5,TRBV5-1,.,TGCGCCAGCAGCTTGGTTGGGGGCTGGGAGACCCAGTACTTC,CASSLVGGWETQYF
few,TRBJ1-2,TRBV7-2,.,TGTGCCAGCAGCTTAGGTTTCAGTGAGGGTGGCTACACCTTC,CASSLGFSEGGYTF